This T cell receptor (beta chain) stems from a study of T cells in Graves' hyperthyroidism and ophthalmopathy. Aged 18 to 65, the patients had hyperthyroidism that was newly diagnosed and had lasted under 2 months. CDR1 is SNHLY, CDR2 FYNNEI, per germline. CDR3 length: 14 residues. The V end lost 6 bases, the J end lost 7 bases, and 16 bases lay between the germline ends. Researchers took RNA transcripts and amplified the TCR beta CDR3 regions from them. First-round RT-PCR of the TCR CDR3 relied on the HTBI primer set. TCRdb passed the multiplex PCR reads through MiXCR, listing each CDR3 protein once. This sample carries a few hundred thousand distinct CDR3 sequences, more than 13% of them seen once, and the ten largest clones take 32%.

The V gene is TRBV2, the J gene TRBJ2-1; D is ambiguous. The TCR sequence derives from a woman aged 25-40 years with Graves' hyperthyroidism. Sequencing was done on a sample of blood. The CDR3 DNA follows: TGTGCCAGCAGAGGAGTAGTGATATATAATGAGCAGTTCTTC. Translating gives CASRGVVIYNEQFF.